This is a list of T cell receptor beta chains from one sample in a study of cytomegalovirus exposure and HLA in healthy donors. The repertoire was sequenced with immunoSEQ multiplex PCR; TCRdb's copy has only in-frame clones and lacks some. The table lists about 140,000 clones, about 75% of them singletons. The material sequenced was PBMCs. The source is a man aged 35-49 years in good health and CMV-seronegative. Each CDR3 is given with its conserved first and last residue. The D gene is left open where the match is weak. Rows give clone size only sometimes, using once, few, many, or a class for an expanded clone.

-,TRBJ2-7,TRBV7-8,-,TGTGCCAGCAGCTTCCGCCGAACAGGGACCTACGAGCAGTACTTC,CASSFRRTGTYEQYF
-,TRBJ1-2,TRBV2,-,TGTGCCAGCAGTGACCGGGTCGCGGGTGGGGGCTACACCTTC,CASSDRVAGGGYTF
-,TRBJ2-7,TRBV27,-,TGTGCCAGCAGTCCTGGCTTCGGACAGCCCTACGAGCAGTACTTC,CASSPGFGQPYEQYF
-,TRBJ1-4,TRBV6-5,-,TGTGCCAGCAGTTACAACGGTTTACCTAATGAAAAACTGTTTTTT,CASSYNGLPNEKLFF
-,TRBJ2-1,TRBV7-9,-,TGTGCCAGCAGCTTGCCTACCGGGACATCCAATGAGCAGTTCTTC,CASSLPTGTSNEQFF
TRBD1,TRBJ1-5,TRBV7-6,-,TGTGCCAGCAGCCCAGACAGGGCCCAGCCCCAGCATTTT,CASSPDRAQPQHF
TRBD1,TRBJ1-6,TRBV7-6,-,TGTGCCAGCAGCTTAGGCCCGGGACAGGACTTATATAATTCACCCCTCCACTTT,CASSLGPGQDLYNSPLHF
-,TRBJ1-1,TRBV7-8,-,TGTGCCAGCAGTCGTACAGGGAGGGTAACCACTGAAGCTTTCTTT,CASSRTGRVTTEAFF
-,TRBJ1-5,TRBV27,-,TGTGCCAGCTCCCGACGGGGATATAGCAATCAGCCCCAGCATTTT,CASSRRGYSNQPQHF
-,TRBJ2-6,TRBV29-1,once,TGCAGCGTTGTAGTGAGCTCTGGGGCCAACGTCCTGACTTTC,CSVVVSSGANVLTF
TRBD1,TRBJ1-3,TRBV9,-,TGTGCCAGCAGCGTAGGCACAGGGGTTGGAAACACCATATATTTT,CASSVGTGVGNTIYF
TRBD1,TRBJ1-5,TRBV19,-,TGTGCCACTTGGGACAGGGTAAAAGGACAGCCCCAGCATTTT,CATWDRVKGQPQHF
TRBD2,TRBJ2-3,TRBV6-5,-,TGTGCCAGCAGGACGACTAGCCTGGGGCCAGATACGCAGTATTTT,CASRTTSLGPDTQYF
-,TRBJ2-5,TRBV2,-,TGTGCCAGCAGTGAACAAGCGCTCCAAGAGACCCAGTACTTC,CASSEQALQETQYF
-,TRBJ1-1,TRBV28,-,TGTGCCAGCCCTCCGGGGGTGGGGTCCCACATGAACACTGAAGCTTTCTTT,CASPPGVGSHMNTEAFF
-,TRBJ1-1,TRBV5-5,-,TGTGCCAGCAGCTTCTTCTCTAACGCTGAAGCTTTCTTT,CASSFFSNAEAFF
-,TRBJ1-1,TRBV6-1,-,TGTGCCGGATCCAGCTCGGGTAATCTGGGTGAAGCTTTCTTT,CAGSSSGNLGEAFF
-,TRBJ1-3,TRBV5-1,-,TGCGCCAGCAGGCGGGAACCTGGAAACACCATATATTTT,CASRREPGNTIYF
TRBD1,TRBJ1-6,TRBV11-3,-,TGTGCCAGCAGCCGACAGGGCGGCTCACCCCTCCACTTT,CASSRQGGSPLHF
TRBD2,TRBJ2-3,TRBV30,-,TGTGCCTGGAGTGCCTTAGCGGGGGTTACAGATACGCAGTATTTT,CAWSALAGVTDTQYF